This TCR beta chain was sequenced for a study of graft-versus-host responses after intestinal transplantation (TCRdb year 2021). Turning to the overall study: Multivisceral, liver-intestinal, or isolated intestinal transplants were received by the recipients. Every recipient was given anti-thymocyte globulin induction, then maintenance tacrolimus and steroids for around three years. Graft-versus-host and host-versus-graft alloreactive T cell clones were tracked in the graft, circulation and bone marrow after intestinal transplantation using bulk TCR-beta CDR3 sequencing. Alloreactive clones were identified by sequencing pre-transplant mixed lymphocyte reaction products and comparing them with unstimulated pre-transplant donor and recipient T cells. Of the 20 to 25 intestinal transplant recipients enrolled in the cohort, one of whom was a retransplant, 3 patients without pretransplant specimens were excluded. A peak of at least 4% donor T cells among recipient peripheral blood mononuclear cells was the definition used for donor T cell macrochimerism. Rather than being sequenced by the commercial service, samples from three later patients were sequenced in-house on an Illumina MiSeq and processed with MiXCR.

The sample's time point label, in plain terms: cells obtained before transplantation from donor or recipient. CD3+CD4+ and CD3+CD8+ populations were FACS-sorted from unstimulated pre-transplant donor and recipient cells taken from spleen or lymph nodes. The method was the immunoSEQ multiplex PCR assay. In most patients, genomic DNA was isolated using the Qiagen DNeasy Blood and Tissue Kit and sent frozen to Adaptive Biotechnologies for TCR sequencing. For most patients, high-throughput TCR-beta CDR3 sequencing of genomic DNA was performed by Adaptive Biotechnologies. As for how the authors treated the data: TCR sequencing data were retrieved from Adaptive's ImmunoSEQ software for around 18 patients, whereas a few other patients were processed with MiXCR and VDJtools. To correct CD4 versus CD8 sorting errors, any sequence found in both subsets at a frequency ratio below 5:1 was removed. CDR3 nucleotide sequences shared between donor and recipient were removed because their origin could not be assigned. To be classed as alloreactive, a clone needed at least 2-fold expansion over unstimulated cells and a minimum CFSE-low frequency of 0.002% (template counts) or 0.001% (read counts). Clones were considered mappable if detected in sequenced pre-transplant spleen, lymph node, or MLR CFSE-low populations of the donor or recipient. The cumulative frequency of alloreactive clones was calculated as a percentage of all sequences, weighted by copy number. TCRdb provides this immuneACCESS table in a form limited to in-frame rearrangements. Some clones are lacking; in checked studies, under half of them reflect an unresolved V gene, and why the rest are absent is not known. Clone size and the V and J calls come from that table; the DNA yielded D and trimming. The sample table shows tens of thousands of clones, and 91% are seen once. The ten largest account for 0.5% of the sample.

Study-wide conclusions, independent of this receptor: Peak levels of circulating GvH clones were associated with declines in HvG clones early after transplant. High GvH to HvG T cell clonal ratios were observed in the allografts of patients with donor T cell macrochimerism. The relatively low number and heterogeneity of intestinal transplant patients limited the conclusions. GvH clones were detected in recipient bone marrow, and some appeared earlier in ileal mucosa or blood, consistent with an intestinal mucosal origin.

A word on this clone: Its specific antigen is unknown. Base qualities were left out, and no much larger clone turns up one base away.

Per the germline V gene, MNHEY is the CDR1 and SVGAGI is the CDR2. Deletion took 5 bases off V and 5 bases off J, with a span of 16 bases between the germline ends. Reading from cysteine to phenylalanine, the CDR3 counts 14 amino acids. This entry keeps only the CDR3 DNA: 42 bases, framed from base 1. This sequence originates from a human donor who received an intestinal transplant. The sequence is built from TRBV6-5 and TRBJ2-7; a tentative D call is TRBD2 (6 bases match). Material: unstimulated CD8+ T cells sorted from spleen or lymph node cells, obtained before intestinal transplant. The CDR3 protein sequence reads: CASSPRLVPHEQYF. Read as DNA, the sequence is TGTGCCAGCAGTCCCCGACTAGTACCGCACGAGCAGTACTTC.